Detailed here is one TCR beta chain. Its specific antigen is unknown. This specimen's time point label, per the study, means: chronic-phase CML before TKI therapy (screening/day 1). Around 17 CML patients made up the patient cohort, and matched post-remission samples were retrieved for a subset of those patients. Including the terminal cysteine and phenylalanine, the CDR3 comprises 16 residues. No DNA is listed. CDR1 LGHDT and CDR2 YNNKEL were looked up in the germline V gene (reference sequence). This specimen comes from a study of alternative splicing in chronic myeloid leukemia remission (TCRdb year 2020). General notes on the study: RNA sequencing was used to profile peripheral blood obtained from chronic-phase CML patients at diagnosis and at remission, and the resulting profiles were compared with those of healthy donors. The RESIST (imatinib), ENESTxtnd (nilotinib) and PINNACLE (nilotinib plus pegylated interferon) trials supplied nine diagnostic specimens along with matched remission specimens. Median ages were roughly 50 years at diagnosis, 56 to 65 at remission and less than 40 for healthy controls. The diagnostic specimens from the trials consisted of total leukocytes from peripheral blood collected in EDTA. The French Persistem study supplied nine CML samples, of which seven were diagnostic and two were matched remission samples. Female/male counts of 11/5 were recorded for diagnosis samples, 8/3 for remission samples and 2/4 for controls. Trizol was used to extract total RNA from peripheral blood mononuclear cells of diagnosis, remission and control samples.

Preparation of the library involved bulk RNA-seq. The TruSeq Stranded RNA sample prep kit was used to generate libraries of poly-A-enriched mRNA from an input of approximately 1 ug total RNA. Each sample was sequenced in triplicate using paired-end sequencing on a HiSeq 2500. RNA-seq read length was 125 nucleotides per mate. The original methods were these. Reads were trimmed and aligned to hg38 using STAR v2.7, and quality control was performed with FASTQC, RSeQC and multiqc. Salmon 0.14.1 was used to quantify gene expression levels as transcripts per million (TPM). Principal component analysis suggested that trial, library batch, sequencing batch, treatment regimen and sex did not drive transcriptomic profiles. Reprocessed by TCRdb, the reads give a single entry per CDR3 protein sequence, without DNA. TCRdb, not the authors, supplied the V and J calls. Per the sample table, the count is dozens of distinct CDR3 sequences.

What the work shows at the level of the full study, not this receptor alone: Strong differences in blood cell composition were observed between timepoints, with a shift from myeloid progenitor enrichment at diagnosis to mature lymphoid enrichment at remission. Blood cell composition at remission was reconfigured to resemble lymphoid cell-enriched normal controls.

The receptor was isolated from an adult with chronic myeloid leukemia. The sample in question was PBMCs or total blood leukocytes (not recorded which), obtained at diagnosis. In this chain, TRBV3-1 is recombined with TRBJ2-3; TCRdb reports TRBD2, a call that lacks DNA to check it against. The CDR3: CASSLRVGGGTDTQYF.